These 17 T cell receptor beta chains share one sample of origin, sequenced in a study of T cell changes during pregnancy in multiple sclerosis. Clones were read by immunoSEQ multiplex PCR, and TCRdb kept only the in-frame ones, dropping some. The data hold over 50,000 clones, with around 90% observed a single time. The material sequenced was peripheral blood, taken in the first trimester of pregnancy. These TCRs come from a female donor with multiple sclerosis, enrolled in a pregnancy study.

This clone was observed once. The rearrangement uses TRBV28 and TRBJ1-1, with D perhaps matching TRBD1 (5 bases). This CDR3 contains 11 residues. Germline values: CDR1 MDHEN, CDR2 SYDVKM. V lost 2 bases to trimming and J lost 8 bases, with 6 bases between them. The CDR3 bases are TGTGCCAGCAGTTTAAAGGGGGAAGCTTTCTTT. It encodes CASSLKGEAFF.

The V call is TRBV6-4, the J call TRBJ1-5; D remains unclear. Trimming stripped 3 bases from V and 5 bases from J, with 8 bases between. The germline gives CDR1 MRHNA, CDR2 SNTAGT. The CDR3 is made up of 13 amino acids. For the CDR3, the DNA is TGTGCCAGCAGTGATCAGGTCGATCAGCCCCAGCATTTT. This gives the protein CASSDQVDQPQHF.

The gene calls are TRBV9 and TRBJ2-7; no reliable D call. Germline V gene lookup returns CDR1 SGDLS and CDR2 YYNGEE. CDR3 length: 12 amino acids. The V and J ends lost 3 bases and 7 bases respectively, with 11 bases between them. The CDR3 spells CASSGGPREQYF. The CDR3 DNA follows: TGTGCCAGCAGCGGAGGCCCTAGGGAGCAGTACTTC.

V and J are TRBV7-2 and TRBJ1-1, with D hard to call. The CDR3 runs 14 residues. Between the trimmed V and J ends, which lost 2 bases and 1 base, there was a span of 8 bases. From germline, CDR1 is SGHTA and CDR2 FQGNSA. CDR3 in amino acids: CASSLPLSNTEAFF. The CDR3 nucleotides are TGTGCCAGCAGCTTACCCTTATCGAACACTGAAGCTTTCTTT. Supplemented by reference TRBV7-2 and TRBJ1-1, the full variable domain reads GAGVSQSPSNKVTEKGKDVELRCDPISGHTALYWYRQSLGQGLEFLIYFQGNSAPDKSGLPSDRFSAERTGGSVSTLTIQRTQQEDSAVYLCASSLPLSNTEAFFGQGTRLTVV.

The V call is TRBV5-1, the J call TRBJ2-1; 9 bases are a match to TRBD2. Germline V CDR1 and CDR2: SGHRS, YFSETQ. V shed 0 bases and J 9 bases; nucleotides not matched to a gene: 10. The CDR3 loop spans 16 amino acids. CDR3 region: CASSLGPSGRISEQFF. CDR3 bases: TGCGCCAGCAGCTTGGGACCCAGCGGGAGGATTAGTGAGCAGTTCTTC. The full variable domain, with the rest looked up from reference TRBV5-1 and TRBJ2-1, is KAGVTQTPRYLIKTRGQQVTLSCSPISGHRSVSWYQQTPGQGLQFLFEYFSETQRNKGNFPGRFSGRQFSNSRSEMNVSTLELGDSALYLCASSLGPSGRISEQFFGPGTRLTVL.

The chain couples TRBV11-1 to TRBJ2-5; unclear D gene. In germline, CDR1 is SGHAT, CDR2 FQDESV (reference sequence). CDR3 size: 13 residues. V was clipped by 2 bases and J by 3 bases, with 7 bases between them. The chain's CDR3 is CASSLQLEETQYF. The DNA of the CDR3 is TGTGCCAGCAGCTTACAGCTAGAAGAGACCCAGTACTTC.

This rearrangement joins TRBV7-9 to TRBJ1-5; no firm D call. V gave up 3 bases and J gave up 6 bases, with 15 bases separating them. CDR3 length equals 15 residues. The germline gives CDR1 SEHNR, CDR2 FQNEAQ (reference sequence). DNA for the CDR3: TGTGCCAGCAGCTTGGGTTCGACCGGGATTCAGCCCCAGCATTTT. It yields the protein CASSLGSTGIQPQHF.

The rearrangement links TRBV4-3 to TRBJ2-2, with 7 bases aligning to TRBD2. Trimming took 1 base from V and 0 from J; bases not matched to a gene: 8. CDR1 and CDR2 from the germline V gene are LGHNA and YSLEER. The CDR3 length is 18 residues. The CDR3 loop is CASSQAPGLAANTGELFF. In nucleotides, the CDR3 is TGCGCCAGCAGCCAAGCCCCAGGGCTAGCGGCGAACACCGGGGAGCTGTTTTTT.

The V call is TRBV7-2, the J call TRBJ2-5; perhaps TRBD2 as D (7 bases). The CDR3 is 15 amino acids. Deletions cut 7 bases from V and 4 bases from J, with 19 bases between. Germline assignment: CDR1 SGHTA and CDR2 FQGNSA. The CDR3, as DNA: TGTGCCAGCAAAGTCTGGGGGCGGGAGATAGAGACCCAGTACTTC. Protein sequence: CASKVWGREIETQYF.

The CDR3 DNA follows: TGTGCCAGTAGTACCCGGGACAGAGCATCCTACGAGCAGTACTTC. This sequence encodes CASSTRDRASYEQYF. V gene TRBV19 combines with J gene TRBJ2-7; 7 nucleotides agree with TRBD1. V shed 4 bases and J 1 base; nucleotides not matched to a gene: 7. Germline V lookup: CDR1 LNHDA, CDR2 SQIVND (reference sequence). The CDR3 contains 15 residues.

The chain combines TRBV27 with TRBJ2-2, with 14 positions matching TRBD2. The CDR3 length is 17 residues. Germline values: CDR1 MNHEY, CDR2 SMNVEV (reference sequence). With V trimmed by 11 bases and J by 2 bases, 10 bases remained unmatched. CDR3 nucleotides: TGTGCCGCCGGGGGGACTAGCGGGGGCTTTAACACCGGGGAGCTGTTTTTT. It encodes CAAGGTSGGFNTGELFF.

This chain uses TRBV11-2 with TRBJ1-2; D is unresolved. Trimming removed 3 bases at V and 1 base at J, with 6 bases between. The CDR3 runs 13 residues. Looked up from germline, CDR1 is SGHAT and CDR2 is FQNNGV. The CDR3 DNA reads TGTGCCAGCAGCTTTCGGGGTAACTATGGCTACACCTTC. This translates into CASSFRGNYGYTF.

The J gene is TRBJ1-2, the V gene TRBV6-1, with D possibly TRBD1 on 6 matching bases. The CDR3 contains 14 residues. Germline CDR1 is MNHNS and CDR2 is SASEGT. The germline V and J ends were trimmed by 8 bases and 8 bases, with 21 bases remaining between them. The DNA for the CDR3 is TGTGCCAGCTTCCGGCTGACAGGTTCTGGCGGCTACACCTTC. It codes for CASFRLTGSGGYTF.

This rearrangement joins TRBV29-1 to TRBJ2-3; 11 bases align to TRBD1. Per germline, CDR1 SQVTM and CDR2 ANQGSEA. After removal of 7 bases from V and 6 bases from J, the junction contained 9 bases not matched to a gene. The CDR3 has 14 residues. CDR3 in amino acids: CSARRDRGLDTQYF. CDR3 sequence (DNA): TGCAGCGCCCGCCGGGACAGGGGGTTGGATACGCAGTATTTT.

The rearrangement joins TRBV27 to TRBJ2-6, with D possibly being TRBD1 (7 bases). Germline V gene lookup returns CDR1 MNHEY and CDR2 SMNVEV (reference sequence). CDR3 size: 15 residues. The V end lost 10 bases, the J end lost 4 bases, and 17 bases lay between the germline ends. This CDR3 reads CATKGAGMGANVLTF. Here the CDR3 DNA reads TGTGCCACCAAGGGGGCGGGGATGGGGGCCAACGTCCTGACTTTC. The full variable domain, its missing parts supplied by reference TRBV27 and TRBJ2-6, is EAQVTQNPRYLITVTGKKLTVTCSQNMNHEYMSWYRQDPGLGLRQIYYSMNVEVTDKGDVPEGYKVSRKEKRNFPLILESPSPNQTSLYFCATKGAGMGANVLTFGAGSRLTVL.

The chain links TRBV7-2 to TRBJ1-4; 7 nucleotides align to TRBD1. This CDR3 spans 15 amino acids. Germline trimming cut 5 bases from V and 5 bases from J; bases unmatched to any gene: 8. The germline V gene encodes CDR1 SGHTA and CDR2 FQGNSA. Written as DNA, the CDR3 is TGTGCCAGCAGCCTGTCCGGGACAGTGAATGAAAAACTGTTTTTT. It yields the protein CASSLSGTVNEKLFF. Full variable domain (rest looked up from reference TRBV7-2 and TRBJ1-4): GAGVSQSPSNKVTEKGKDVELRCDPISGHTALYWYRQSLGQGLEFLIYFQGNSAPDKSGLPSDRFSAERTGGSVSTLTIQRTQQEDSAVYLCASSLSGTVNEKLFFGSGTQLSVL.

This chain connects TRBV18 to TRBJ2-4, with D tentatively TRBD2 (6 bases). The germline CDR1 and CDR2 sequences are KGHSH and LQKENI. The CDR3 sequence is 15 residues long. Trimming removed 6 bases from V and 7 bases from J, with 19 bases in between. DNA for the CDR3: TGTGCCAGCTCCCAGGGACTCCAAGAGAGGAACATTCAGTACTTC. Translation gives CASSQGLQERNIQYF.